Listed below are T cell receptor beta chains from one sample, sequenced in a study of blood T cell repertoires in COVID-19. Here immunoSEQ multiplex PCR was the method, and the copy in TCRdb shows in-frame clones only, minus some. The sample gives some 160,000 clones, 80% to 85% of which show up once; 11% is in the top ten. Sample: peripheral blood. The source is a man aged 70 or older with active or convalescent COVID-19. The CDR3 runs from the conserved cysteine through the conserved F or W. A D gene is named only where the DNA matches it firmly. Clone size, where shown, is once, few, many, or a class for clones that have expanded.

j_gene	abundance	v_gene	d_gene	CDR3aa	CDR3nt
TRBJ1-4	-	TRBV5-8	TRBD1	CASSFRRGPDEKLFF	TGTGCCAGCAGCTTTAGGAGGGGGCCGGATGAAAAACTGTTTTTT
TRBJ2-3	-	TRBV29-1	TRBD1	CSGWTGSADTQYF	TGCAGCGGCTGGACAGGGAGCGCAGATACGCAGTATTTT
TRBJ1-5	once	TRBV5-8	-	CASSSRTALSNQPQHF	TGTGCCAGCAGCTCTAGGACTGCTTTAAGCAATCAGCCCCAGCATTTT
TRBJ1-2	-	TRBV10-3	TRBD1	CAISDGTGQGRAGYTF	TGTGCCATCAGTGACGGTACGGGACAGGGCAGGGCTGGCTACACCTTC
TRBJ1-2	few	TRBV7-9	TRBD1	CASSEGTGPGYTF	TGTGCCAGCAGCGAGGGGACAGGCCCTGGCTACACCTTC
TRBJ1-4	-	TRBV5-3	TRBD1	CARSCGQAATNEKLFF	TGTGCCAGAAGCTGCGGACAGGCGGCAACTAATGAAAAACTGTTTTTT
TRBJ2-3	-	TRBV5-1	TRBD1	CASSTGQGPDTQYF	TGCGCCAGCAGCACGGGACAGGGTCCAGATACGCAGTATTTT
TRBJ2-1	-	TRBV30	-	CAWSVGLANEQFF	TGTGCCTGGAGTGTTGGTTTGGCCAATGAGCAGTTCTTC
TRBJ1-4	-	TRBV5-4	-	CASSFQRATNEKLFF	TGTGCCAGCAGCTTTCAAAGAGCAACTAATGAAAAACTGTTTTTT
TRBJ1-5	-	TRBV2	TRBD1	CASSEDRAAQHF	TGTGCCAGCAGTGAGGACAGGGCGGCCCAGCATTTT
TRBJ1-1	-	TRBV2	-	CASKEAGPMNTEAFF	TGTGCCAGCAAGGAGGCAGGCCCCATGAACACTGAAGCTTTCTTT
TRBJ2-2	once	TRBV7-2	TRBD2	CASSSTSGGTNTGELFF	TGTGCCAGCAGCTCGACTAGCGGGGGTACGAACACCGGGGAGCTGTTTTTT
TRBJ1-5	few	TRBV30	TRBD1	CAWNGQGNQPQHF	TGTGCCTGGAACGGACAGGGCAATCAGCCCCAGCATTTT
TRBJ1-4	many	TRBV24-1	-	CATSGTANEKLFF	TGTGCCACCAGTGGGACAGCGAATGAAAAACTGTTTTTT
TRBJ1-5	-	TRBV7-9	TRBD1	CASSLGTGVWQPQHF	TGTGCCAGCAGCCTCGGGACAGGGGTATGGCAGCCCCAGCATTTT
TRBJ1-4	-	TRBV19	-	CASSIDLKTDEKLFF	TGTGCCAGTAGTATAGATCTTAAGACAGACGAAAAACTGTTTTTT
TRBJ2-5	once	TRBV5-6	TRBD2	CASSLAGTSGGTGETQYF	TGTGCCAGCAGCTTGGCCGGGACTAGCGGGGGGACTGGGGAGACCCAGTACTTC